Listed below are T cell receptor beta chains from one sample, sequenced in a study of cytomegalovirus exposure and HLA in healthy donors. The data were produced by immunoSEQ multiplex PCR, yet TCRdb's version contains in-frame clones alone and is incomplete. The profile shows roughly 150,000 clones, around two thirds of them singletons. Material: PBMCs. The receptor set was obtained from a man aged 25 to 40 in good health and CMV-seropositive. The CDR3 runs from the conserved cysteine through the conserved F or W. A D gene is named only where the DNA matches it firmly. Size values are once, few and many counts, or a class for expanded clones, and some rows have none.

v_gene: TRBV7-8
d_gene: TRBD2
abundance: -
j_gene: TRBJ2-7
CDR3aa: CASSVRLAGGTHYEQYF
CDR3nt: TGTGCCAGCAGCGTGCGACTAGCGGGAGGTACACACTACGAGCAGTACTTC

v_gene: TRBV28
d_gene: -
abundance: -
j_gene: TRBJ2-5
CDR3aa: CASSSTPQETQYF
CDR3nt: TGTGCCAGCAGTTCGACTCCCCAAGAGACCCAGTACTTC

v_gene: TRBV6-5
d_gene: -
abundance: -
j_gene: TRBJ2-3
CDR3aa: CASSYSRSTDTQYF
CDR3nt: TGTGCCAGCAGTTACTCGAGGTCCACAGATACGCAGTATTTT

v_gene: TRBV5-5
d_gene: -
abundance: -
j_gene: TRBJ2-7
CDR3aa: CASSLDGSYEQYF
CDR3nt: TGTGCCAGCAGCTTGGACGGGTCCTACGAGCAGTACTTC

v_gene: TRBV11-2
d_gene: TRBD2
abundance: -
j_gene: TRBJ2-5
CDR3aa: CASSLDPGGETQYF
CDR3nt: TGTGCCAGCAGCTTAGATCCGGGAGGGGAGACCCAGTACTTC

v_gene: TRBV10-3
d_gene: -
abundance: -
j_gene: TRBJ2-7
CDR3aa: CAIRIGGTYEQYF
CDR3nt: TGTGCCATCAGGATAGGGGGAACCTACGAGCAGTACTTC

v_gene: TRBV6-1
d_gene: -
abundance: -
j_gene: TRBJ2-1
CDR3aa: CASSEPLEEQFF
CDR3nt: TGTGCCAGCAGTGAGCCTCTGGAGGAGCAGTTCTTC

v_gene: TRBV27
d_gene: TRBD1
abundance: once
j_gene: TRBJ1-6
CDR3aa: CASSFGQGGNSPLHF
CDR3nt: TGTGCCAGCAGTTTCGGACAGGGGGGTAATTCACCCCTCCACTTT

v_gene: TRBV25-1
d_gene: -
abundance: -
j_gene: TRBJ1-1
CDR3aa: CASSTIDTAFF
CDR3nt: TGTGCCAGCAGTACTATCGATACAGCTTTCTTT

v_gene: TRBV27
d_gene: TRBD2
abundance: -
j_gene: TRBJ2-1
CDR3aa: CASSLTATSGTYNEQFF
CDR3nt: TGTGCCAGCAGTTTAACCGCGACTAGCGGGACCTACAATGAGCAGTTCTTC

v_gene: TRBV5-6
d_gene: TRBD2
abundance: -
j_gene: TRBJ2-1
CDR3aa: CASSLLGREGPGNEQFF
CDR3nt: TGTGCCAGCAGCTTGTTAGGGCGGGAGGGCCCAGGCAATGAGCAGTTCTTC

v_gene: TRBV4-1
d_gene: TRBD1
abundance: -
j_gene: TRBJ2-7
CDR3aa: CASSQDLDRDYEQYF
CDR3nt: TGCGCCAGCAGCCAAGATCTTGACAGGGACTACGAGCAGTACTTC

v_gene: TRBV7-3
d_gene: -
abundance: -
j_gene: TRBJ2-7
CDR3aa: CASSLTGGDSSYEQYF
CDR3nt: TGTGCCAGCAGCTTAACTGGGGGCGACAGTTCCTACGAGCAGTACTTC

v_gene: TRBV5-8
d_gene: -
abundance: -
j_gene: TRBJ1-3
CDR3aa: CASSPRHSEHTIYF
CDR3nt: TGTGCCAGCAGCCCGCGCCACTCCGAACACACCATATATTTT

v_gene: TRBV6-1
d_gene: -
abundance: -
j_gene: TRBJ1-5
CDR3aa: CASSEAGSLLQPQHF
CDR3nt: TGTGCCAGCAGTGAAGCGGGCAGTCTTTTGCAGCCCCAGCATTTT

v_gene: TRBV7-3
d_gene: TRBD2
abundance: -
j_gene: TRBJ2-1
CDR3aa: CASSSTDFGTSGRNEQFF
CDR3nt: TGTGCCAGCAGCTCCACGGACTTTGGGACTAGCGGGAGAAATGAGCAGTTCTTC

v_gene: TRBV2
d_gene: -
abundance: -
j_gene: TRBJ2-3
CDR3aa: CASSRSLVASTDTQYF
CDR3nt: TGTGCCAGCAGCCGCTCCCTAGTGGCCTCCACAGATACGCAGTATTTT

v_gene: TRBV12-5
d_gene: -
abundance: -
j_gene: TRBJ1-1
CDR3aa: CASAPGWGTEAFF
CDR3nt: TGTGCTAGTGCCCCGGGGTGGGGCACTGAAGCTTTCTTT

v_gene: TRBV6-5
d_gene: TRBD2
abundance: -
j_gene: TRBJ2-3
CDR3aa: CASSRLAYTQYF
CDR3nt: TGTGCCAGCAGTCGACTAGCTTATACGCAGTATTTT

v_gene: TRBV6-5
d_gene: -
abundance: once
j_gene: TRBJ1-1
CDR3aa: CASSYSDIYTEAFF
CDR3nt: TGTGCCAGCAGTTACTCTGACATCTACACTGAAGCTTTCTTT

v_gene: TRBV5-1
d_gene: -
abundance: -
j_gene: TRBJ2-3
CDR3aa: CASSLLGGGTDTQYF
CDR3nt: TGCGCCAGCAGCTTGCTCGGGGGAGGCACAGATACGCAGTATTTT

v_gene: TRBV25-1
d_gene: TRBD2
abundance: -
j_gene: TRBJ2-1
CDR3aa: CASSPTGTSGNEQFF
CDR3nt: TGTGCCAGCAGTCCGACTGGGACTAGCGGGAATGAGCAGTTCTTC

v_gene: TRBV5-1
d_gene: -
abundance: few
j_gene: TRBJ1-5
CDR3aa: CASSSGGSNQPQHF
CDR3nt: TGCGCCAGCAGCTCCGGGGGATCGAATCAGCCCCAGCATTTT

v_gene: TRBV4-2
d_gene: -
abundance: few
j_gene: TRBJ2-7
CDR3aa: CASSLELSSYEQYF
CDR3nt: TGTGCCAGCAGCCTAGAACTGAGTTCCTACGAGCAGTACTTC

v_gene: TRBV30
d_gene: TRBD2
abundance: few
j_gene: TRBJ2-6
CDR3aa: CAWSGLAASSGANVLTF
CDR3nt: TGTGCCTGGAGTGGGCTAGCGGCGAGCTCTGGGGCCAACGTCCTGACTTTC

v_gene: TRBV11-3
d_gene: -
abundance: -
j_gene: TRBJ2-7
CDR3aa: CASSDTDSYYEQYF
CDR3nt: TGTGCCAGCAGCGACACCGACAGTTACTACGAGCAGTACTTC

v_gene: TRBV30
d_gene: -
abundance: -
j_gene: TRBJ1-1
CDR3aa: CAWSARGHWNTEAFF
CDR3nt: TGTGCCTGGAGTGCCAGGGGCCACTGGAACACTGAAGCTTTCTTT

v_gene: TRBV27
d_gene: -
abundance: -
j_gene: TRBJ2-1
CDR3aa: CASSSQGKIRGDEQFF
CDR3nt: TGTGCCAGCAGTTCCCAGGGGAAAATCAGGGGCGATGAGCAGTTCTTC

v_gene: TRBV7-9
d_gene: TRBD1
abundance: -
j_gene: TRBJ1-2
CDR3aa: CASSQDGTVKGYTF
CDR3nt: TGTGCCAGCAGCCAGGACGGGACAGTCAAGGGCTACACCTTC

v_gene: TRBV7-9
d_gene: -
abundance: -
j_gene: TRBJ2-3
CDR3aa: CASSHPGGAAMGDTQYF
CDR3nt: TGTGCCAGCAGCCACCCGGGCGGAGCGGCGATGGGGGATACGCAGTATTTT

v_gene: TRBV30
d_gene: TRBD2
abundance: -
j_gene: TRBJ2-1
CDR3aa: CAWSLASGFTYNEQFF
CDR3nt: TGTGCCTGGAGTTTGGCTAGCGGATTTACCTACAATGAGCAGTTCTTC

v_gene: TRBV7-6
d_gene: TRBD2
abundance: -
j_gene: TRBJ2-7
CDR3aa: CASSLSRTSGIYEQYF
CDR3nt: TGTGCCAGCAGCTTATCTAGGACTAGCGGGATCTACGAGCAGTACTTC

v_gene: TRBV6-1
d_gene: -
abundance: -
j_gene: TRBJ2-1
CDR3aa: CASSERQVNLARNEQFF
CDR3nt: TGTGCCAGCAGTGAGAGACAGGTGAATCTTGCTCGGAATGAGCAGTTCTTC

v_gene: TRBV29-1
d_gene: -
abundance: -
j_gene: TRBJ2-7
CDR3aa: CSVTDISYEQYF
CDR3nt: TGCAGCGTTACCGACATTTCCTACGAGCAGTACTTC

v_gene: TRBV5-8
d_gene: TRBD2
abundance: -
j_gene: TRBJ2-5
CDR3aa: CASTSHAKAGEETQYF
CDR3nt: TGTGCCAGCACCTCTCACGCGAAAGCGGGAGAAGAGACCCAGTACTTC

v_gene: TRBV11-3
d_gene: -
abundance: -
j_gene: TRBJ2-1
CDR3aa: CASSGGATYNEQFF
CDR3nt: TGTGCCAGCAGCGGGGGGGCTACCTACAATGAGCAGTTCTTC

v_gene: TRBV29-1
d_gene: -
abundance: -
j_gene: TRBJ2-2
CDR3aa: CSVETRPNTGELFF
CDR3nt: TGCAGCGTTGAGACTAGGCCGAACACCGGGGAGCTGTTTTTT

v_gene: TRBV9
d_gene: -
abundance: -
j_gene: TRBJ2-7
CDR3aa: CASSVDWDNEQYF
CDR3nt: TGTGCCAGCAGCGTAGATTGGGACAACGAGCAGTACTTC

v_gene: TRBV4-1
d_gene: -
abundance: -
j_gene: TRBJ1-5
CDR3aa: CASSPRGGNNQPQHF
CDR3nt: TGCGCCAGCAGCCCTAGGGGTGGGAACAATCAGCCCCAGCATTTT

v_gene: TRBV7-9
d_gene: TRBD1
abundance: -
j_gene: TRBJ2-6
CDR3aa: CSSSLGGTGGLFGANVLTF
CDR3nt: TGTTCCAGCAGCTTAGGGGGGACAGGGGGCCTCTTTGGGGCCAACGTCCTGACTTTC

v_gene: TRBV28
d_gene: -
abundance: -
j_gene: TRBJ2-1
CDR3aa: CASSTRTIPNEQFF
CDR3nt: TGTGCCAGCAGTACCAGGACTATTCCTAATGAGCAGTTCTTC

v_gene: TRBV12-5
d_gene: -
abundance: -
j_gene: TRBJ2-7
CDR3aa: CASGYGRSGEQYF
CDR3nt: TGTGCTAGTGGTTACGGGAGATCGGGGGAGCAGTACTTC

v_gene: TRBV7-8
d_gene: TRBD1
abundance: -
j_gene: TRBJ2-6
CDR3aa: CASSPWDRGTGANVLTF
CDR3nt: TGTGCCAGCAGCCCCTGGGACAGGGGAACTGGGGCCAACGTCCTGACTTTC

v_gene: TRBV5-6
d_gene: -
abundance: once
j_gene: TRBJ2-7
CDR3aa: CASSATSSPSYEQYF
CDR3nt: TGTGCCAGCAGCGCAACTAGCTCACCCTCCTACGAGCAGTACTTC

v_gene: TRBV27
d_gene: TRBD1
abundance: -
j_gene: TRBJ2-3
CDR3aa: CASSLDRAADTQYF
CDR3nt: TGTGCCAGCAGTTTAGACAGGGCCGCAGATACGCAGTATTTT

v_gene: TRBV10-3
d_gene: TRBD2
abundance: few
j_gene: TRBJ2-1
CDR3aa: CATSRQSGSYEQFF
CDR3nt: TGTGCCACCAGCCGGCAGAGCGGGAGTTATGAGCAGTTCTTC

v_gene: TRBV9
d_gene: -
abundance: -
j_gene: TRBJ2-7
CDR3aa: CASSADGVGIREQYF
CDR3nt: TGTGCCAGCAGCGCCGACGGGGTAGGTATTCGCGAGCAGTACTTC

v_gene: TRBV19
d_gene: -
abundance: -
j_gene: TRBJ2-7
CDR3aa: CASSIGYEQYF
CDR3nt: TGTGCCAGTAGTATAGGCTACGAGCAGTACTTC

v_gene: TRBV5-1
d_gene: -
abundance: -
j_gene: TRBJ1-1
CDR3aa: CASSPGTLDTEAFF
CDR3nt: TGCGCCAGCAGCCCGGGGACTCTCGACACTGAAGCTTTCTTT

v_gene: TRBV10-1
d_gene: TRBD2
abundance: -
j_gene: TRBJ2-3
CDR3aa: CATSSGIAGAGDTQYF
CDR3nt: TGCGCCACCAGTTCGGGAATAGCGGGGGCGGGAGATACGCAGTATTTT

v_gene: TRBV11-2
d_gene: -
abundance: -
j_gene: TRBJ2-3
CDR3aa: CAIMPPWAGSTDTQYF
CDR3nt: TGTGCCATCATGCCCCCGTGGGCGGGCAGCACAGATACGCAGTATTTT

v_gene: TRBV9
d_gene: -
abundance: -
j_gene: TRBJ1-1
CDR3aa: CASSVTMGGSTEAFF
CDR3nt: TGTGCCAGCAGCGTAACTATGGGGGGGAGCACTGAAGCTTTCTTT

v_gene: TRBV28
d_gene: TRBD2
abundance: -
j_gene: TRBJ2-7
CDR3aa: CASSGRTSSSYEQYF
CDR3nt: TGTGCCAGCAGCGGGCGGACTAGTTCGTCCTACGAGCAGTACTTC

v_gene: TRBV7-8
d_gene: -
abundance: -
j_gene: TRBJ2-5
CDR3aa: CASSLEASQGIAGYQETQYF
CDR3nt: TGTGCCAGCAGCTTAGAGGCCAGTCAGGGGATAGCGGGTTATCAAGAGACCCAGTACTTC

v_gene: TRBV6-5
d_gene: -
abundance: few
j_gene: TRBJ1-2
CDR3aa: CASSYRVTGHGYTF
CDR3nt: TGTGCCAGCAGTTACCGCGTGACAGGCCATGGCTACACCTTC

v_gene: TRBV7-9
d_gene: TRBD2
abundance: -
j_gene: TRBJ2-7
CDR3aa: CASSPGGRPYEQYF
CDR3nt: TGTGCCAGCTCGCCGGGGGGGAGACCCTACGAGCAGTACTTC

v_gene: TRBV28
d_gene: -
abundance: few
j_gene: TRBJ2-1
CDR3aa: CASSFSRAQFF
CDR3nt: TGTGCCAGCAGTTTTTCCAGGGCACAGTTCTTC